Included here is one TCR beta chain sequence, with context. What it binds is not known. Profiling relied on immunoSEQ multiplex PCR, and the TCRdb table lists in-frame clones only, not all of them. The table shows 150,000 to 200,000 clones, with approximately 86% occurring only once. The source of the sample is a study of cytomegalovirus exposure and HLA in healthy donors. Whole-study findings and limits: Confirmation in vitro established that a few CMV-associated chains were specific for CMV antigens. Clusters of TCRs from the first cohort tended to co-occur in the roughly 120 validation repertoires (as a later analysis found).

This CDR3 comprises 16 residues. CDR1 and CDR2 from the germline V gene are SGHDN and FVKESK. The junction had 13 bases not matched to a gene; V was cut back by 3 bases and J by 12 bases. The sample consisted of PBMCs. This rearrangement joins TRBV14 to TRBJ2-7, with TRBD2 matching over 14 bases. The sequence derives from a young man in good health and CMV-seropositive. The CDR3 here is CASSHPGTSGSPTVYF. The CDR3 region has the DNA TGTGCCAGCAGCCACCCTGGGACTAGCGGGAGCCCTACGGTGTACTTC.